The TCR beta chain described here comes from a study of T cells after yellow fever vaccination. Study summary: For low cell numbers, libraries were made with SMART-Seq v4 Ultra Low Input. Findings and limits, study-wide: Abundant bulk-population clonotypes could contaminate the FACS-sorted repertoires.

V lost 0 bases to trimming and J lost 6 bases, with 17 bases between them. This CDR3 region has 17 residues. Germline V gene data show CDR1 as LGHNA and CDR2 as YNFKEQ. For TCR, cDNA came from 5'RACE template switching, which added a universal primer site and UMIs. Each CDR3 protein gets one entry after TCRdb re-called the 5' RACE reads with MiXCR. The repertoire consists of almost 30,000 distinct CDR3 sequences, with less than 6.5% occurring once and the leading ten covering over 40%. About this clonotype: Its antigen is still unknown.

The V call is TRBV4-2, the J call TRBJ2-2; D could derive from TRBD1 or TRBD2 (5 bases each). This TCR came from a young man who received the YFV17D yellow fever vaccine. This sample comprised CD8+ T cells sorted from PBMCs, obtained 10 days after the yellow fever booster vaccination. CDR3 in DNA: TGTGCCAGCAGCCAAGATGGGACGGTGTGGTTCTCCGGGGAGCTGTTTTTT. Translated: CASSQDGTVWFSGELFF.